The 9 T cell receptor beta chains in this list originate from one sample, sequenced in a study of T cell repertoires in cytomegalovirus infection. TCRdb passed the reads through MiXCR, listing each CDR3 protein once. The top ten hold approximately 15% of the sample, which has hundreds of thousands of distinct CDR3 sequences, approximately 33% seen once. Sequenced sample: PBMCs. The source of these receptors is a human donor in good health (CMV status not recorded). Some clones in this sample may be carry-over from other donors' samples.

The chain is built from TRBV19 and TRBJ2-2; possible D gene TRBD2, 6 bases. The CDR3 spans 14 residues. CDR1 and CDR2 (germline): LNHDA, SQIVND (reference sequence). V lost 5 bases and J 3 bases, leaving 10 bases between the germline ends. Here the CDR3 DNA reads TGTGCCAGTAGTTGGACGGGAGACACCGGGGAGCTGTTTTTT. Its translation is CASSWTGDTGELFF. The full variable domain, its missing parts supplied by reference TRBV19 and TRBJ2-2, is DGGITQSPKYLFRKEGQNVTLSCEQNLNHDAMYWYRQDPGQGLRLIYYSQIVNDFQKGDIAEGYSVSREKKESFPLTVTSAQKNPTAFYLCASSWTGDTGELFFGEGSRLTVL.

Only one count was recorded for this clonotype. Since the CDR3 does not end with the conserved phenylalanine or tryptophan, this likely comes from a read error. The V and J genes are TRBV20-1 and TRBJ1-1; D is undetermined. Germline CDR1 DFQATT, CDR2 SNEGSKA (reference sequence). There are 16 residues in the CDR3. Deletions cut 0 bases from V and 1 base from J, with 15 bases between. In DNA, the CDR3 is TGCAGTGCTAGAGATCCAAAAACGGGGTCGAACACTGAAGCTTTCTGT. It encodes CSARDPKTGSNTEAFC.

The sample holds a few counts of this clonotype. V and J are TRBV7-3 and TRBJ2-1; perhaps TRBD1 as D (5 bases). Trimming stripped 2 bases from V and 3 bases from J, with 11 bases between. Germline CDR1 SGHTA, CDR2 FQGTGA. This CDR3 is built from 15 residues. CDR3 bases: TGTGCCAGCAGCTTAGGGGCAGGGATCTACAATGAGCAGTTCTTC. It is translated as CASSLGAGIYNEQFF. The entire variable domain, with the rest obtained from reference TRBV7-3 and TRBJ2-1, is as follows: GAGVSQTPSNKVTEKGKYVELRCDPISGHTALYWYRQSLGQGPEFLIYFQGTGAADDSGLPNDRFFAVRPEGSVSTLKIQRTERGDSAVYLCASSLGAGIYNEQFFGPGTRLTVL.

The chain is built from TRBV6-2 or TRBV6-3 and TRBJ2-7; D might be TRBD1 (6 bases). CDR1 is MNHEY, CDR2 SVGEGT, per germline. The CDR3 totals 17 residues. Deletions cut 1 base from V and 1 base from J, with 17 bases between. The DNA of the CDR3 is TGTGCCAGCAGTTACTGGAAGGGACACCAGGCTTCCTACGAGCAGTACTTC. The encoded protein is CASSYWKGHQASYEQYF.

This clonotype was recorded once. The CDR3 loop reads CSARGDRADGYTF. The CDR3 bases are TGCAGTGCTAGGGGGGACAGGGCTGACGGCTACACCTTC. This sequence joins TRBV20-1 and TRBJ1-2; 9 bases line up with TRBD1. Germline assignment: CDR1 DFQATT and CDR2 SNEGSKA (reference sequence). This CDR3 comprises 13 residues. Germline trimming cut 3 bases from V and 8 bases from J; bases unmatched to any gene: 7.

This clonotype was recorded a few times. This chain uses TRBV5-1 with TRBJ2-1; TRBD2 matches at 9 bases. V shed 0 bases and J 12 bases; nucleotides not matched to a gene: 7. Germline values: CDR1 SGHRS, CDR2 YFSETQ. The length of the CDR3 is 14 residues. The CDR3 DNA reads TGCGCCAGCAGCTTGGGACTAGCGGAGGAGAGGCAGTTCTTC. Its translation: CASSLGLAEERQFF.

This rearrangement joins TRBV6-1 to TRBJ2-4; D ambiguous. Trimming shortened V by 3 bases and J by 0 bases, and 18 bases separated the two germline ends. Germline V gene sequence: CDR1 MNHNS, CDR2 SASEGT. CDR3 length equals 18 residues. The CDR3: CASSDGEDQSLAKNIQYF. As DNA, the CDR3 is TGTGCCAGCAGTGACGGAGAGGATCAAAGCTTAGCCAAAAACATTCAGTACTTC.

This clonotype was counted ten times or more. The CDR3 reads CASSRDRDQGNRYF. The CDR3 coding sequence is TGTGCCAGCAGTCGAGACAGGGACCAAGGGAACCGATACTTC. This rearrangement joins TRBV6-2 or TRBV6-3 to TRBJ2-5; TRBD1 matches at 7 bases. The trim removed 5 bases at V and 14 bases at J, leaving 17 bases unmatched. The CDR3 runs 14 residues. CDR1 and CDR2 from the germline V gene are MNHEY and SVGEGT.

A few counts support this clonotype. The CDR3 sequence is CASSPRVGRQFF. The CDR3 coding sequence is TGTGCCAGCAGCCCCCGGGTCGGGAGGCAGTTCTTC. This sequence joins TRBV11-2 and TRBJ2-1, with D possibly matching TRBD2 (6 bases). The CDR3 extends over 12 amino acids. Trimming cost V 5 bases and J 12 bases, with 14 bases left between them. CDR1 and CDR2 (germline): SGHAT, FQNNGV.